This TCR beta chain was obtained from a study of blood T cell repertoires in COVID-19 (dated by TCRdb to 2020 to 2022). Broadly, across the study: The collaborator samples originated in the United States, Italy and Spain and spanned the acute and convalescent phases of COVID-19. The prospective study material was composed of cDNA or gDNA derived from T cells, B-cell-depleted T cells, or PBMCs. The dataset comprised deeply sampled blood TCRbeta repertoires from subjects exposed to, actively infected with, or recovered from COVID-19. The repertoires were released in a freely available public database meant as a resource for research on the immune response to SARS-CoV-2. Samples were obtained from the ongoing ImmuneRACE study (first 160 participants) and from roughly 1,300 subjects provided by 6 global collaborators. Nearly every sample came with metadata listing a de-identified subject ID, COVID-19 status, age in years and sex. Where HLA class I and class II types were available, the types were taken from metadata supplied by the sample provider, not from assay-based typing. General study outcomes and caveats: Clinical and demographic metadata were provided uncurated, with the amount varying by source and participant.

The immunoSEQ Assay, a bias-controlled multiplex PCR, was used to amplify TCRbeta CDR3 regions from genomic DNA. Concerning the study's data processing: Nucleated cell counts per sample were estimated from amplification of reference gene primers within the assay. Sequence reads were collapsed and filtered to measure the absolute abundance of every unique TCRbeta CDR3 rearrangement. For each sample, productive Simpson clonality was calculated by taking the square root of Simpson's diversity index across productive rearrangements. TCRdb carries this immuneACCESS record with in-frame sequences only. Its versions omit some clonotypes, under half of them owing to an unresolved V gene in the studies checked, with the rest unexplained. D and trimming come from the DNA, and the V and J calls and clone size come from that table. For this sample the table gives some 130,000 clones, of which over 75% were detected only once. The top ten constitute around 45% of the sample.

Measured from the cysteine to the phenylalanine, the CDR3 is 15 residues long. Only CDR3 DNA is held: 45 bases, read in frame from base 1. For CDR1 and CDR2, the germline V gene lists KGHSH and LQKENI. V is pruned by 1 base and J by 3 bases, leaving 2 bases of the junction without a gene match. The collaborating institutions used their own protocols to collect whole blood in K2EDTA tubes. For TCRbeta analysis, collaborator samples were shipped as frozen whole blood, as isolated PBMCs, or as DNA extracted from either sample type. Details on this clone: Its recognized antigen is unknown. Base-call qualities are not available, and no considerably larger clone is one nucleotide away.

Sample: peripheral blood. The rearrangement combines TRBV18 with TRBJ2-7; 11 central nucleotides agree with TRBD1. The sequence derives from a human donor in a cohort sampled during active COVID-19. The CDR3 has the sequence CASSPLGTGGYEQYF. The DNA sequence reads TGTGCCAGCTCACCACTCGGGACAGGGGGCTACGAGCAGTACTTC.